This T cell receptor (beta chain) comes out of a study of cytomegalovirus exposure and HLA in healthy donors. Study-level points and caveats: What was likely a sequencing artifact was a cluster of highly shared sequence variants. In vitro data verified three CMV-associated chains as specific for CMV antigens. For presence/absence analyses, sequencing depth was assumed to be roughly uniform across donors.

This clone was counted between two and nine times. Its cognate antigen is unknown. Researchers ran the PCR with 60 Vbeta and 13 Jbeta primers. Generated by immunoSEQ multiplex PCR, the TCRdb table keeps only in-frame clones and is missing some. The sample includes about 140,000 clones, about 66% of them seen just once. CDR1 SGDLS and CDR2 YYNGEE come from the germline V gene. There are 15 residues in the CDR3. V was trimmed by 3 bases and J by 8 bases, leaving 17 bases between them. The study did not record CMV serostatus for this donor. This chain connects TRBV9 to TRBJ1-4; D possibly corresponds to TRBD1 (5 bases). Sequenced material: PBMCs. This clonotype was sampled from a human donor in good health. CDR3 loop: CASSGSGRGGEKLFF. CDR3 DNA: TGTGCCAGCAGCGGATCAGGGAGGGGCGGGGAAAAACTGTTTTTT.